Listed below are T cell receptor beta chains from one sample, sequenced in a study of identifying expanded T cells in peripheral blood. Profiled with immunoSEQ multiplex PCR; TCRdb holds only in-frame clones, not every one. The sample contains under 150,000 clones, approximately 80% of which appear only once. Material for sequencing was blood. These receptors were taken from a person aged 18-70 years in good health. CDR3s include the opening cysteine and the closing phenylalanine or tryptophan. Fields, in order: D gene, J gene, clone size, V gene, CDR3 protein, CDR3 DNA. D genes are given only for firm matches. Clone size is stated in some rows and not others, as once, few, many or a class when expanded.

D gene: -; J gene: TRBJ2-7; clone size: -; V gene: TRBV7-2; CDR3 protein: CASSLSSYEQYF; CDR3 DNA: TGTGCCAGCAGCCTGAGCTCCTACGAGCAGTACTTC
D gene: -; J gene: TRBJ2-2; clone size: -; V gene: TRBV4-1; CDR3 protein: CASSLEWTINTGELFF; CDR3 DNA: TGCGCCAGCAGCCTCGAATGGACCATAAACACCGGGGAGCTGTTTTTT
D gene: -; J gene: TRBJ2-2; clone size: -; V gene: TRBV18; CDR3 protein: CASSPRGPNTNTGELFF; CDR3 DNA: TGTGCCAGCTCACCCCGAGGGCCCAACACGAACACCGGGGAGCTGTTTTTT
D gene: -; J gene: TRBJ1-4; clone size: -; V gene: TRBV14; CDR3 protein: CASRDGANEKLFF; CDR3 DNA: TGTGCCAGCAGGGATGGGGCTAATGAAAAACTGTTTTTT
D gene: -; J gene: TRBJ2-7; clone size: -; V gene: TRBV5-5; CDR3 protein: CASSLAQASYEQYF; CDR3 DNA: TGTGCCAGCAGCTTGGCTCAAGCCTCATACGAGCAGTACTTC
D gene: TRBD1; J gene: TRBJ2-2; clone size: -; V gene: TRBV18; CDR3 protein: CASSGPGQGTGELFF; CDR3 DNA: TGTGCCAGCTCAGGACCGGGACAGGGGACCGGGGAGCTGTTTTTT
D gene: TRBD2; J gene: TRBJ2-7; clone size: -; V gene: TRBV18; CDR3 protein: CASSPDGGLVNEQYF; CDR3 DNA: TGTGCCAGCTCACCGGACGGGGGGTTGGTAAACGAGCAGTACTTC
D gene: -; J gene: TRBJ1-2; clone size: -; V gene: TRBV19; CDR3 protein: CASKPLGTSYGYTF; CDR3 DNA: TGTGCCAGTAAGCCCCTTGGGACAAGCTATGGCTACACCTTC
D gene: -; J gene: TRBJ2-1; clone size: -; V gene: TRBV7-2; CDR3 protein: CASSLESRAWPYNEQFF; CDR3 DNA: TGTGCCAGCAGCCTAGAGTCACGGGCGTGGCCCTACAATGAGCAGTTCTTC
D gene: TRBD1; J gene: TRBJ2-3; clone size: -; V gene: TRBV5-4; CDR3 protein: CASSSPSMIDGRGDTQYF; CDR3 DNA: TGTGCCAGCAGCTCCCCAAGTATGATTGACGGCAGGGGGGATACGCAGTATTTT
D gene: -; J gene: TRBJ1-2; clone size: once; V gene: TRBV2; CDR3 protein: CASEEGTYVYTF; CDR3 DNA: TGTGCCAGCGAAGAAGGCACGTACGTCTACACCTTC
D gene: -; J gene: TRBJ1-1; clone size: -; V gene: TRBV30; CDR3 protein: CAWSVGQITEAFF; CDR3 DNA: TGTGCCTGGAGTGTGGGGCAAATCACTGAAGCTTTCTTT
D gene: -; J gene: TRBJ2-5; clone size: -; V gene: TRBV7-2; CDR3 protein: CASSYQGSEETQYF; CDR3 DNA: TGTGCCAGCAGCTATCAGGGGAGTGAAGAGACCCAGTACTTC
D gene: -; J gene: TRBJ2-7; clone size: -; V gene: TRBV19; CDR3 protein: CASSRAGSSYEQYF; CDR3 DNA: TGTGCCAGTAGTCGGGCCGGGAGCTCCTACGAGCAGTACTTC
D gene: TRBD1; J gene: TRBJ2-7; clone size: once; V gene: TRBV19; CDR3 protein: CASSYVGTVSSYEQYF; CDR3 DNA: TGTGCCAGTAGTTATGTCGGGACAGTATCCTCCTACGAGCAGTACTTC
D gene: -; J gene: TRBJ2-1; clone size: -; V gene: TRBV6-5; CDR3 protein: CASSSHRYNEQFF; CDR3 DNA: TGTGCCAGCAGTTCACACAGGTACAATGAGCAGTTCTTC
D gene: -; J gene: TRBJ2-3; clone size: -; V gene: TRBV7-8; CDR3 protein: CASSLDFADTQYF; CDR3 DNA: TGTGCCAGCAGCTTAGACTTCGCAGATACGCAGTATTTT
D gene: -; J gene: TRBJ2-1; clone size: -; V gene: TRBV28; CDR3 protein: CASSQGGNSYNEQFF; CDR3 DNA: TGTGCCAGCAGTCAGGGGGGGAACTCCTACAATGAGCAGTTCTTC
D gene: -; J gene: TRBJ1-2; clone size: -; V gene: TRBV5-1; CDR3 protein: CASSLSTGRGSMVGYTF; CDR3 DNA: TGCGCCAGCAGCTTGAGCACAGGCCGCGGAAGTATGGTCGGCTACACCTTC
D gene: -; J gene: TRBJ1-2; clone size: -; V gene: TRBV6-5; CDR3 protein: CASSYSNPVQGGYTF; CDR3 DNA: TGTGCCAGCAGTTACTCGAATCCGGTTCAGGGAGGCTACACCTTC
D gene: -; J gene: TRBJ2-7; clone size: -; V gene: TRBV11-3; CDR3 protein: CASSRLRASYEQYF; CDR3 DNA: TGTGCCAGCAGCCGTCTTAGAGCCTCCTACGAGCAGTACTTC
D gene: -; J gene: TRBJ1-2; clone size: -; V gene: TRBV10-2; CDR3 protein: CASSQWISRGYTF; CDR3 DNA: TGCGCCAGCAGTCAGTGGATTTCCAGGGGCTACACCTTC
D gene: TRBD2; J gene: TRBJ2-5; clone size: -; V gene: TRBV9; CDR3 protein: CASSSQISGGAETQYF; CDR3 DNA: TGTGCCAGCAGCTCCCAGATCAGCGGGGGGGCGGAGACCCAGTACTTC
D gene: -; J gene: TRBJ1-2; clone size: -; V gene: TRBV18; CDR3 protein: CASSPENRQDGYTF; CDR3 DNA: TGTGCCAGCTCACCCGAGAATAGACAGGATGGCTACACCTTC
D gene: TRBD2; J gene: TRBJ2-1; clone size: -; V gene: TRBV11-2; CDR3 protein: CASSHTLGTSSYNEQFF; CDR3 DNA: TGTGCCAGCAGCCATACTCTTGGGACTAGCTCCTACAATGAGCAGTTCTTC
D gene: -; J gene: TRBJ2-5; clone size: -; V gene: TRBV30; CDR3 protein: CAWSGARGTQYF; CDR3 DNA: TGTGCCTGGAGTGGAGCGAGGGGGACCCAGTACTTC
D gene: -; J gene: TRBJ2-1; clone size: -; V gene: TRBV5-6; CDR3 protein: CASSLFEGPGSYNEQFF; CDR3 DNA: TGTGCCAGCAGCTTGTTTGAGGGACCTGGGTCCTACAATGAGCAGTTCTTC
D gene: -; J gene: TRBJ2-6; clone size: -; V gene: TRBV4-3; CDR3 protein: CASSPADLGANVLTF; CDR3 DNA: TGCGCCAGCAGCCCCGCCGATTTGGGGGCCAACGTCCTGACTTTC
D gene: TRBD1; J gene: TRBJ1-4; clone size: once; V gene: TRBV2; CDR3 protein: CASSTGGQNEKLFF; CDR3 DNA: TGTGCCAGCTCTACAGGGGGCCAGAATGAAAAACTGTTTTTT
D gene: -; J gene: TRBJ2-7; clone size: -; V gene: TRBV5-5; CDR3 protein: CASSSSPGGAHNEQYF; CDR3 DNA: TGTGCCAGCAGCTCCTCCCCAGGGGGGGCGCATAACGAGCAGTACTTC
D gene: -; J gene: TRBJ2-7; clone size: few; V gene: TRBV7-6; CDR3 protein: CASSSLGVGYEQYF; CDR3 DNA: TGTGCCAGCAGCTCTCTTGGGGTGGGGTATGAGCAGTACTTC
D gene: -; J gene: TRBJ2-1; clone size: -; V gene: TRBV4-1; CDR3 protein: CASSPGARFYNEQFF; CDR3 DNA: TGCGCCAGCAGCCCAGGGGCGCGGTTCTACAATGAGCAGTTCTTC
D gene: -; J gene: TRBJ1-2; clone size: -; V gene: TRBV6-5; CDR3 protein: CASSYGPANYGYTF; CDR3 DNA: TGTGCCAGCAGTTACGGTCCAGCGAACTATGGCTACACCTTC
D gene: -; J gene: TRBJ1-2; clone size: -; V gene: TRBV19; CDR3 protein: CASRTPPRGLGYGYTF; CDR3 DNA: TGTGCCAGCCGCACCCCCCCCCGGGGTTTAGGGTATGGCTACACCTTC
D gene: -; J gene: TRBJ2-5; clone size: -; V gene: TRBV15; CDR3 protein: CATSRDRDGTQYF; CDR3 DNA: TGTGCCACCAGCAGAGATCGTGACGGGACCCAGTACTTC
D gene: TRBD1; J gene: TRBJ2-7; clone size: -; V gene: TRBV19; CDR3 protein: CASSTLGTAGYEQYF; CDR3 DNA: TGTGCCAGTAGTACCCTCGGGACAGCCGGCTACGAGCAGTACTTC
D gene: TRBD1; J gene: TRBJ1-1; clone size: -; V gene: TRBV14; CDR3 protein: CASTRNRGDTEAFF; CDR3 DNA: TGTGCCAGCACCCGGAACAGGGGAGACACTGAAGCTTTCTTT
D gene: TRBD1; J gene: TRBJ2-5; clone size: few; V gene: TRBV4-1; CDR3 protein: CASSHPGQVQETQYF; CDR3 DNA: TGCGCCAGCAGCCACCCGGGACAGGTCCAAGAGACCCAGTACTTC
D gene: -; J gene: TRBJ1-1; clone size: few; V gene: TRBV30; CDR3 protein: CAWSVSGLTEAFF; CDR3 DNA: TGTGCCTGGAGTGTATCTGGGTTGACTGAAGCTTTCTTT
D gene: -; J gene: TRBJ2-5; clone size: -; V gene: TRBV2; CDR3 protein: CASSSRRGGETQYF; CDR3 DNA: TGTGCCAGCAGTAGCAGGAGGGGAGGAGAGACCCAGTACTTC
D gene: -; J gene: TRBJ1-4; clone size: -; V gene: TRBV19; CDR3 protein: CASSTGPGKTDEKLFF; CDR3 DNA: TGTGCCAGTAGTACTGGCCCAGGGAAGACGGATGAAAAACTGTTTTTT
D gene: TRBD1; J gene: TRBJ1-2; clone size: -; V gene: TRBV5-6; CDR3 protein: CASRTIAGTAREGYTF; CDR3 DNA: TGTGCCAGCAGGACGATTGCCGGGACAGCCAGGGAAGGCTACACCTTC
D gene: -; J gene: TRBJ1-1; clone size: -; V gene: TRBV12-5; CDR3 protein: CASGLVLGSEAFF; CDR3 DNA: TGTGCTAGTGGTTTGGTACTGGGGAGTGAAGCTTTCTTT
D gene: -; J gene: TRBJ1-5; clone size: -; V gene: TRBV5-6; CDR3 protein: CASSFKGFNQPQHF; CDR3 DNA: TGTGCCAGCAGCTTTAAGGGGTTCAATCAGCCCCAGCATTTT
D gene: -; J gene: TRBJ1-5; clone size: -; V gene: TRBV19; CDR3 protein: CASSYRVGNQPQHF; CDR3 DNA: TGTGCCAGTAGCTACAGGGTGGGTAATCAGCCCCAGCATTTT
D gene: -; J gene: TRBJ1-4; clone size: -; V gene: TRBV15; CDR3 protein: CATSRVGGLNEKLFF; CDR3 DNA: TGTGCCACCAGCAGAGTCGGGGGTCTCAATGAAAAACTGTTTTTT